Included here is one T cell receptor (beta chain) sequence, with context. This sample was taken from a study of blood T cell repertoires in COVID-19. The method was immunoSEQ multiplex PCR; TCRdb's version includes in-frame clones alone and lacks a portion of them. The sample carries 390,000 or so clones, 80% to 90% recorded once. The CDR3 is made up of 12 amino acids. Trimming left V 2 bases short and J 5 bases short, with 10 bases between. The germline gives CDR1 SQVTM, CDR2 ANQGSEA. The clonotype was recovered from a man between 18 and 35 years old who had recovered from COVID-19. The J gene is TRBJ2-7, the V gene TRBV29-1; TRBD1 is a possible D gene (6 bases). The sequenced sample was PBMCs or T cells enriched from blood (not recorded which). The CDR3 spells CSVERGQNEQYF. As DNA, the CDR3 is TGCAGCGTTGAACGAGGACAGAACGAGCAGTACTTC.